This T cell receptor (beta chain) appears in the sequencing data of a study of beta chain features in type 1 diabetes. General study results and limits: A greater similarity of naive, central memory and Treg TCRB repertoires was seen among patients than among healthy donors.

TCRB transcripts that were expressed got sequenced, as all of the isolated RNA had been reverse transcribed. TCRdb's copy holds only in-frame clones and misses some; the assay was immunoSEQ multiplex PCR. The data show roughly 140,000 clones, under 9.5% seen once. To note about this clone: Its specificity is not known.

It was one heparinised blood draw, averaging around 120 mL, that each donor gave. Using CD45RO/CCR7/CD25/CD127/CD95/CD27, CD4+ naive, central memory, regulatory and stem cell-like memory cells were sorted. This CDR3 is 16 amino acids long. Germline V CDR1 and CDR2: SGHAT, FQNNGV. Trimming cost V 3 bases and J 4 bases, with 17 bases left between them. This TCR was sampled from a man aged 18-30 years in good health. The chain employs TRBV11-2 and TRBJ2-3; D gene unclear. Source material: central memory CD4+ T cells from blood. CDR3 DNA: TGTGCCAGCAGCTTCGCCCCCATCCGCGGCCCAGATACGCAGTATTTT. Amino acids: CASSFAPIRGPDTQYF.